This T cell receptor beta chain is from a study of blood T cell repertoires in COVID-19. In the study overall: Samples taken during acute and convalescent COVID-19 were collected in the United States, Italy and Spain. T cells, B-cell-depleted T cells, or PBMCs supplied cDNA or gDNA.

Authors' data handling: Estimated nucleated cell counts came from reference gene primer amplification. Data came from immunoSEQ multiplex PCR; TCRdb stores just in-frame clones and leaves some out. D and trimming come from the DNA, and the V and J calls and clone size come from that table. The data hold some 87,000 clones, with around 90% observed a single time. CDR3 length: 15 residues. The ends were cut back, 5 bases at V and 4 bases at J, with 15 bases in the middle. Germline CDR1 is LGHDT and CDR2 is YNNKEL (reference sequence). This clonotype originated in a human donor with COVID-19, enrolled during active disease. The donor label of this sample is uncertain. The sequenced sample was peripheral blood. The chain couples TRBV3-1 (or the pseudogene TRBV3-2) to TRBJ2-1; a weak D match, TRBD2 (5 bases). In DNA form, the CDR3 reads TGTGCCAGCAGCTTCCAGGACTCGTTTTACAATGAGCAGTTCTTC. Protein: CASSFQDSFYNEQFF.